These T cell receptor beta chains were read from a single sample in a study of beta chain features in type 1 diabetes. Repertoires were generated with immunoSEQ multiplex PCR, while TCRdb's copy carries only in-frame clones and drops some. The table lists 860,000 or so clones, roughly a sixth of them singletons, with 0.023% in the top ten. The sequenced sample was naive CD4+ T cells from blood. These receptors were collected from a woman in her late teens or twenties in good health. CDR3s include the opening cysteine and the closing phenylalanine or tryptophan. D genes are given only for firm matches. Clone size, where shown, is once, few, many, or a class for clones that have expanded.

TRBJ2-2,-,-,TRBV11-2,TGTGCCAGCAGCTTAGATCTAGCAGGCACCGGGGAGCTGTTTTTT,CASSLDLAGTGELFF
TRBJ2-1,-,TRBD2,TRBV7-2,TGTGCCAGCAGCTTAAGCGGGAGGGCCTCTGGTGAGCAGTTCTTC,CASSLSGRASGEQFF
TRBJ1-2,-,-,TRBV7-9,TGTGCCAGCAGCTCCCGACAGTTAGATGGCTACACCTTC,CASSSRQLDGYTF
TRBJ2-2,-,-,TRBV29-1,TGCAGCGCCCAAGTAAACACGAACACCGGGGAGCTGTTTTTT,CSAQVNTNTGELFF
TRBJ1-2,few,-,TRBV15,TGTGCCACCAGCAGAGGACGGATCTATGGCTACACCTTC,CATSRGRIYGYTF
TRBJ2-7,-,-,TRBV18,TGTGCCAGCTCACCACCTGAGACAGTCGAGCAGTACTTC,CASSPPETVEQYF
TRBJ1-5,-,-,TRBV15,TGTGCCACCAGAGGCAGGGGCAATCAGCCCCAGCATTTT,CATRGRGNQPQHF
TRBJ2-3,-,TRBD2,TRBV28,TGTGCCAGCTCGACTAGCGGGAGATGGGATACGCAGTATTTT,CASSTSGRWDTQYF
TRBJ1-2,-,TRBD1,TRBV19,TGTGCCAGTACCACGGACAGGGGGCTCGGCTACACCTTC,CASTTDRGLGYTF
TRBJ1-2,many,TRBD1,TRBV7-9,TGTGCCAGCACTTCAGGGGGCGCCTATGGCTACACCTTC,CASTSGGAYGYTF
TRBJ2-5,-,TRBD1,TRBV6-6,TGTGCCACCAACCATTTGGACAGGGAAGAGACCCAGTACTTC,CATNHLDREETQYF
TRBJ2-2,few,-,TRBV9,TGTGCCAGCAGCGTAGAGGGGTACACCGGGGAGCTGTTTTTT,CASSVEGYTGELFF
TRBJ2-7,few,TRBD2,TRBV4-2,TGTGCCAGCAGCCGGACTAGCGGGAGTCCCTACGAGCAGTACTTC,CASSRTSGSPYEQYF
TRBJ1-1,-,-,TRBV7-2,TGTGCCAGCAGCCTCCAGGGGAACACTGAAGCTTTCTTT,CASSLQGNTEAFF
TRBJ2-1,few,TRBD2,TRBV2,TGTGCCAGCAGCCTGCGGGAGGGCCGACGCGATGAGCAGTTCTTC,CASSLREGRRDEQFF
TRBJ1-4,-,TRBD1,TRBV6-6,TGTGCCAGCACCATGGACAGGGGTGGGGAAAAACTGTTTTTT,CASTMDRGGEKLFF
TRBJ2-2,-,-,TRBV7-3,TGTGCCAGCAGCTCGATGTCAGGAACCCTCACCGGGGAGCTGTTTTTT,CASSSMSGTLTGELFF
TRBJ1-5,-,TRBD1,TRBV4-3,TGCGCCAGCAGCCCCTCACAGGGGACCAACAATCAGCCCCAGCATTTT,CASSPSQGTNNQPQHF
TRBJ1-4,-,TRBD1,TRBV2,TGTGCCAGCAGTCCAACCTCAGGGGGTTGGGGAGAAAAACTGTTTTTT,CASSPTSGGWGEKLFF
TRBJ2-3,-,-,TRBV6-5,TGTGCCAGCAGCACCGACAGGTGGTACACAGATACGCAGTATTTT,CASSTDRWYTDTQYF
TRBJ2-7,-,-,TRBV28,TGTGCCAGCAGTTTATGGCAGGTACACGAGCAGTACTTC,CASSLWQVHEQYF
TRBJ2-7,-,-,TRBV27,TGTGCCAGCAGTGTTACTAGCAACTACGAGCAGTACTTC,CASSVTSNYEQYF
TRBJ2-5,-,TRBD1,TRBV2,TGTGCCAGCAGTAGAGACAGGGAAGAGACCCAGTACTTC,CASSRDREETQYF
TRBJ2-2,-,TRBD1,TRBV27,TGTGCCAGCAGACCCGAGGACAGGCCCGGGGAGCTGTTTTTT,CASRPEDRPGELFF
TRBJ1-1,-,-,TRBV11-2,TGTGCCAGCAGCTCTCAGGGATGGGCTGAAGCTTTCTTT,CASSSQGWAEAFF
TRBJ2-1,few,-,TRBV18,TGTGCCAGCTCACCAAAAGGCACCAGGGGAAATGAGCAGTTCTTC,CASSPKGTRGNEQFF
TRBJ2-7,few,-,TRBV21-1,TGTGCCAGCAGCATGGAAGGGGGGACTCACCCCTACGAGCAGTACTTC,CASSMEGGTHPYEQYF
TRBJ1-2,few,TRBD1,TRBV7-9,TGTGCCAGCAGCTTCGGGACAGGGAGCTATGGCTACACCTTC,CASSFGTGSYGYTF
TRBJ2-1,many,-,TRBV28,TGTGCCAGCAGTTTCGTGGGTGAGCAGTTCTTC,CASSFVGEQFF
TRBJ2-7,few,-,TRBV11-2,TGTGCCAGCAGCTTACTCAGGGTATCGATCGAGCAGTACTTC,CASSLLRVSIEQYF
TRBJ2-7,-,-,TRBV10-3,TGTGCCATCAGTGAGGGGGGACCCCCGAGGAGCTCCTACGAGCAGTACTTC,CAISEGGPPRSSYEQYF
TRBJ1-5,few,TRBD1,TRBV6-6,TGTGCCAGCAGTTACTCACAGGGGAGGAGTCAGCCCCAGCATTTT,CASSYSQGRSQPQHF
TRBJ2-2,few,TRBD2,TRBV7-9,TGTGCCAGCACGCCCAGCGGGAGGTCTGGCACCGGGGAGCTGTTTTTT,CASTPSGRSGTGELFF
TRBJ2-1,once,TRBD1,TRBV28,TGTGCCAGCAGTTTGCCCCCCGCGACCCTCCGGACAGGGCGGACTTACAATGAGCAGTTCTTC,CASSLPPATLRTGRTYNEQFF
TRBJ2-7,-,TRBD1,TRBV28,TGTGCCACGGGACAGGGTTACGAGCAGTACTTC,CATGQGYEQYF
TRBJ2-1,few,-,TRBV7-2,TGTGCCAGCAGCAATAATGCTCGTTACAATGAGCAGTTCTTC,CASSNNARYNEQFF
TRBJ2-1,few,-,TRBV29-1,TGCAGCGTTGTGTTGGCACCCTACAATGAGCAGTTCTTC,CSVVLAPYNEQFF
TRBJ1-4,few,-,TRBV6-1,TGTGCCAGCAGTGCCGGGACGGCTAATGAAAAACTGTTTTTT,CASSAGTANEKLFF
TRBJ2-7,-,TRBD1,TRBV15,TGTGCCACCAGCCGGGACAGGGGGCCGTACGAGCAGTACTTC,CATSRDRGPYEQYF
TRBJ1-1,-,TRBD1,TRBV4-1,TGCGCCAGCAGCTATATGACAGGGATGAACACTGAAGCTTTCTTT,CASSYMTGMNTEAFF
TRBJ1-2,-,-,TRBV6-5,TGTGCCAGCAGTCTTGGACAGTACTATGGCTACACCTTC,CASSLGQYYGYTF
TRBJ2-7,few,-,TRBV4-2,TGTGCCAGCAGCCAAGAAGGGCCTCTGGACTCCTACGAGCAGTACTTC,CASSQEGPLDSYEQYF
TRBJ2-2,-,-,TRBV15,TGTGCCACCAGCAGAGGGCCAGGACTACCCACCGGGGAGCTGTTTTTT,CATSRGPGLPTGELFF
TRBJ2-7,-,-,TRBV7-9,TGTGCCAGCAGCTTAGACTCCCACAGGGCCCACGAGCAGTACTTC,CASSLDSHRAHEQYF
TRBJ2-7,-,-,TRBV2,TGTGCCAGCAGTGAAATAGACTACCTCTACGAGCAGTACTTC,CASSEIDYLYEQYF
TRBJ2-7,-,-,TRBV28,TGTGCCAGCAGTCAACCCGACTACCTCATGGGCTACGAGCAGTACTTC,CASSQPDYLMGYEQYF
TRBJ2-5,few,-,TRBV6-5,TGTGCCAGCAGTGAAAGTGGGGGCCAAGAGACCCAGTACTTC,CASSESGGQETQYF
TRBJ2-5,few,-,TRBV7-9,TGTGCCAGCAGCTTCGGACAGAAAGAGACCCAGTACTTC,CASSFGQKETQYF
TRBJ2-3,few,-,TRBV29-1,TGCAGCGTTGAGGGACGGTTCACAGATACGCAGTATTTT,CSVEGRFTDTQYF
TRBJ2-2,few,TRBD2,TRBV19,TGTGCCAGTAGAGCGGGAGGCACCGGGGAGCTGTTTTTT,CASRAGGTGELFF
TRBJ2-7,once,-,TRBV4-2,TGTGCCAGCAGCGGGGGCTCCTTAAATGAGCAGTACTTC,CASSGGSLNEQYF
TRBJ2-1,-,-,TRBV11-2,TGTGCCAGCAGACCAGCGTACAGGAGCTCCTACAATGAGCAGTTCTTC,CASRPAYRSSYNEQFF
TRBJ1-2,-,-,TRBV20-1,TGCAGTGCTAGTAACAGGGACGGCTACACCTTC,CSASNRDGYTF
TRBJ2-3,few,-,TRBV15,TGTGCCACCGCGATTGGGGGAACAGATACGCAGTATTTT,CATAIGGTDTQYF
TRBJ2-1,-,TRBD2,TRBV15,TGTGCCACCAGCAGTAGCGGGAGGGAGCAGTTCTTC,CATSSSGREQFF
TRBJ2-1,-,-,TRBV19,TGTGCCAGTAGTATAGATACTGACCCCGGCGGTGAGCAGTTCTTC,CASSIDTDPGGEQFF
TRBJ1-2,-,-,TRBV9,TGTGCCAGCAGCCCCCGGTTAGGTGGCTACACCTTC,CASSPRLGGYTF